A single sample gave rise to the 25 T cell receptor beta chains below, sequenced in a study of regulatory T cells in long-lasting Graves disease. Time point of the sample: persistent/refractory GD, antithyroid drugs over 5 years with positive TRAb. Construction of the TCR library relied on RNA isolated from PBMCs. Combining iRepertoire HTBI primers with Arm-PCR of CDR3 regions, the authors built TCR beta libraries. TCRdb redid the calling of the multiplex PCR reads with MiXCR, one entry per CDR3 protein. The sample yields more than 650,000 distinct CDR3 sequences, about 32% seen once. This specimen was peripheral blood mononuclear cells (PBMCs), taken when the disease was refractory, from a patient treated with antithyroid drugs. The receptors come from a female donor with Graves disease.

In its sample, this clonotype was seen many times. The chain is built from TRBV2 and TRBJ1-1; D gene ambiguous. This CDR3 is 11 amino acids long. The germline gives CDR1 SNHLY, CDR2 FYNNEI. Trimming removed 7 bases at V and 2 bases at J, with 5 bases between. CDR3 loop: CASTPNTEAFF. The CDR3 DNA reads TGTGCCAGCACCCCTAACACTGAAGCTTTCTTT.

The chain carries TRBV7-9 and TRBJ2-7; 7 nucleotides line up with TRBD1. From germline, CDR1 is SEHNR and CDR2 FQNEAQ (reference sequence). J gave up 3 bases and V 5 bases, and 7 bases lay outside the gene matches. The CDR3 runs 14 residues. The CDR3 nucleotides are TGTGCCAGCAGCGTAGAGTACAGGGGCTACGAGCAGTACTTC. Amino acids: CASSVEYRGYEQYF.

The chain combines TRBV25-1 with TRBJ2-7; D is perhaps TRBD1 (5 bases). Trimming cost V 7 bases and J 4 bases, with 11 bases left between them. CDR1 MGHDK and CDR2 SYGVNS come from the germline V gene. The CDR3 contains 12 residues. CDR3 region: CASNSGKYEQYF. CDR3 bases: TGTGCCAGCAACTCAGGGAAATACGAGCAGTACTTC.

V is TRBV5-6 and J is TRBJ2-2; 8 bases align to TRBD1. V gave up 4 bases and J gave up 5 bases; unmatched junction bases: 7. The CDR3 covers 15 residues. CDR1 and CDR2 from the germline V gene are SGHDT and YYEEEE. The CDR3 sequence is CASSQLDRVTGELFF. For the CDR3, the DNA is TGTGCCAGCAGCCAGCTGGACAGGGTTACCGGGGAGCTGTTTTTT.

This clonotype was detected only a few times. The rearrangement joins TRBV6-1 to TRBJ2-2, with 10 bases fitting TRBD2. CDR1 and CDR2 from the germline V gene are MNHNS and SASEGT. V lost 1 base, J lost 5 bases, and 7 bases stayed unmatched. The CDR3 runs 17 residues. CDR3 bases: TGTGCCAGCAGTGAAGGCGCTAGCGGGAGAAGGACCGGGGAGCTGTTTTTT. Translating gives CASSEGASGRRTGELFF.

V and J are TRBV7-8 and TRBJ1-5; D possibly corresponds to TRBD1 (5 bases). Germline V gives CDR1 SGHVS, CDR2 FQNEAQ. V was trimmed by 6 bases and J by 7 bases, leaving 16 bases between them. The CDR3 spans 14 residues. CDR3 nucleotide sequence: TGTGCCAGCAGTTACTCCGCAGGGAAACAGCCCCAGCATTTT. This codes for CASSYSAGKQPQHF.

V is TRBV5-4 and J is TRBJ1-1, with TRBD1 as a possible D gene (5 bases). This CDR3 has 14 amino acids. Germline CDR1 and CDR2: SGHNT and YYREEE (reference sequence). With 4 bases removed from V and 11 bases from J, the gap between germline ends came to 21 bases. The CDR3 coding sequence is TGTGCCAGCAGCGCTCCGGGACCCTCGTGGGAGGCTTTCTTT. This translates into CASSAPGPSWEAFF. Filled out from reference TRBV5-4 and TRBJ1-1, the complete variable domain reads ETGVTQSPTHLIKTRGQQVTLRCSSQSGHNTVSWYQQALGQGPQFIFQYYREEENGRGNFPPRFSGLQFPNYSSELNVNALELDDSALYLCASSAPGPSWEAFFGQGTRLTVV.

The CDR3 DNA reads TGTGCCAGCTCACCTCGGACAGGTCCTAACTATGGCTACACCTTC. Amino acid sequence: CASSPRTGPNYGYTF. V is TRBV18 and J is TRBJ1-2; 7 nucleotides line up with TRBD1. The trim removed 3 bases at V and 0 bases at J, leaving 4 bases unmatched. CDR3 length: 15 amino acids. The germline CDR1 and CDR2 sequences are KGHSH and LQKENI.

This chain links TRBV29-1 with TRBJ2-7; TRBD1 matches 8 bases. The CDR3 is 11 amino acids. In germline, CDR1 is SQVTM, CDR2 ANQGSEA. With V trimmed by 6 bases and J by 6 bases, 4 bases remained unmatched. The CDR3 DNA reads as TGCAGCGTCGGACAGGGAAGCGAGCAGTACTTC. Translation gives CSVGQGSEQYF.

This clonotype was seen a few times. The gene calls are TRBV30 and TRBJ1-2, with a weak D call TRBD1 (6 bases). Germline CDR1 GTSNPN, CDR2 SVGIG (reference sequence). Trimming removed 4 bases at V and 4 bases at J, with 7 bases between. The CDR3 covers 11 residues. The DNA for the CDR3 is TGTGCCTGGATGACAGGCTATGGCTACACCTTC. Amino acids: CAWMTGYGYTF.

This chain's CDR3 is CASSLGGQRDQPQHF. DNA for the CDR3: TGCGCCAGCAGCTTGGGGGGACAGCGGGATCAGCCCCAGCATTTT. The V and J genes are TRBV5-1 and TRBJ1-5, with 7 bases lining up with TRBD1. CDR3 length equals 15 residues. Trimming at V came to 0 bases and at J to 5 bases, leaving 5 bases not matched to a gene. The germline V gene encodes CDR1 SGHRS and CDR2 YFSETQ.

V and J are TRBV2 and TRBJ1-5; 9 nucleotides align to TRBD1. Germline CDR1 and CDR2: SNHLY and FYNNEI. CDR3 size: 14 residues. Trimming removed 6 bases from V and 5 bases from J; junction bases left unmatched: 5. Written as DNA, the CDR3 is TGTGCCAGCAGGGACAGGGGTCGATATCAGCCCCAGCATTTT. Amino acid sequence: CASRDRGRYQPQHF.

This clonotype showed up many times. The genes are TRBV29-1 and TRBJ1-1; D remains unclear. This CDR3 has 14 amino acids. Looked up from germline, CDR1 is SQVTM and CDR2 is ANQGSEA. V gave up 7 bases and J gave up 0 bases, with 15 bases separating them. CDR3 region: CSAQRSNMNTEAFF. CDR3 sequence (DNA): TGCAGCGCCCAGAGAAGTAACATGAACACTGAAGCTTTCTTT.

V gene TRBV28 combines with J gene TRBJ2-3; D is unresolved. The V end was cut by 6 bases, the J end by 6 bases, with 13 bases between. CDR1 and CDR2 (germline): MDHEN, SYDVKM. The CDR3 has 13 residues. The CDR3 DNA follows: TGTGCCAGCAGCCAAGACCGGCCGGATACGCAGTATTTT. Its protein product is CASSQDRPDTQYF.

The V gene is TRBV7-9, the J gene TRBJ2-7; perhaps TRBD1 as D (6 bases). The germline V gene encodes CDR1 SEHNR and CDR2 FQNEAQ (reference sequence). V dropped 5 bases and J dropped 1 base, with 12 bases sitting between them. The CDR3 runs to 14 residues. CDR3 amino acids: CASSIPQGSYEQYF. The CDR3 region has the DNA TGTGCCAGCAGCATCCCACAGGGTTCCTACGAGCAGTACTTC. The full variable domain, rest sourced from reference TRBV7-9 and TRBJ2-7, is DTGVSQNPRHKITKRGQNVTFRCDPISEHNRLYWYRQTLGQGPEFLTYFQNEAQLEKSRLLSDRFSAERPKGSFSTLEIQRTEQGDSAMYLCASSIPQGSYEQYFGPGTRLTVT.

As concerns this clonotype: One end of the junction does not line up with germline, which may come from a read error. The chain couples TRBV20-1 to TRBJ1-6; unclear D gene. CDR1 and CDR2 (germline): DFQATT, SNEGSKA (reference sequence). The CDR3 has 16 amino acids. The CDR3 reads CSARDSGIAYNSPLHF. As DNA, the CDR3 is TGCAGTGCTAGAGATAGCGGGATCGCCTATAATTCTCCCCTCCACTTT.

This clonotype came up a few times. V usage is TRBV28 and J usage is TRBJ1-5; a weak D match, TRBD1 (5 bases). This CDR3 contains 16 residues. With 4 bases removed from V and 0 bases from J, the gap between germline ends came to 13 bases. Germline CDR1 reads MDHEN; CDR2 reads SYDVKM. Here the CDR3 DNA reads TGTGCCAGCAGTTATCCGGGGCAGTATAGCAATCAGCCCCAGCATTTT. Amino acids: CASSYPGQYSNQPQHF.

The chain recombines TRBV5-5 with TRBJ1-1; TRBD1 is a possible D gene (5 bases). This CDR3 is 16 amino acids long. Trimming removed 3 bases at V and 1 base at J, with 16 bases between. Germline lookup yields CDR1 SGHKS and CDR2 YYEKEE (reference sequence). The CDR3 loop is CASSSLVRGPNTEAFF. CDR3 DNA sequence: TGTGCCAGCAGCTCATTGGTCCGGGGACCGAACACTGAAGCTTTCTTT. Full variable domain (rest looked up from reference TRBV5-5 and TRBJ1-1): DAGVTQSPTHLIKTRGQQVTLRCSPISGHKSVSWYQQVLGQGPQFIFQYYEKEERGRGNFPDRFSARQFPNYSSELNVNALLLGDSALYLCASSSLVRGPNTEAFFGQGTRLTVV.

This clonotype was seen just once. The genes are TRBV29-1 and TRBJ1-1, with a tentative D call TRBD1 (6 bases). The CDR3 is 11 amino acids. Germline CDR1 and CDR2: SQVTM and ANQGSEA. V was cut by 7 bases and J by 10 bases, with 16 bases left in between. As DNA, the CDR3 is TGCAGCGAAGCCTCGGGAGGGGGAGCTTTCTTT. Encoded protein: CSEASGGGAFF.

The chain is built from TRBV7-9 and TRBJ1-1; no firm D call. V lost 6 bases and J 4 bases, leaving 18 bases between the germline ends. The CDR3 consists of 15 residues. Germline values: CDR1 SEHNR, CDR2 FQNEAQ (reference sequence). This CDR3 is CASSFEKGAGTEAFF. Written as DNA, the CDR3 is TGTGCCAGCAGTTTCGAGAAGGGAGCGGGCACTGAAGCTTTCTTT.

The chain combines TRBV5-1 with TRBJ1-2, with a tentative D call TRBD1 (6 bases). V lost 0 bases to trimming and J lost 7 bases, with 16 bases between them. CDR1 is SGHRS, CDR2 YFSETQ, per germline. The CDR3 loop spans 15 amino acids. CDR3 protein: CASSLVRGPYRGYTF. DNA for the CDR3: TGCGCCAGCAGCTTGGTCCGGGGGCCCTACCGTGGCTACACCTTC.

The sample holds many counts of this clonotype. The chain is built from TRBV6-1 and TRBJ1-2; no reliable D call. V lost 6 bases and J lost 3, with 11 bases in between. CDR1 MNHNS and CDR2 SASEGT come from the germline V gene. This CDR3 contains 13 residues. CDR3 DNA: TGTGCCAGCAGCCCAGGAGGGTACTATGGCTACACCTTC. Amino acids: CASSPGGYYGYTF.

This chain uses TRBV19 with TRBJ1-4; possibly TRBD1 for D (5 bases). CDR1 LNHDA and CDR2 SQIVND come from the germline V gene (reference sequence). V was trimmed by 7 bases and J by 7 bases, leaving 19 bases between them. The CDR3 has 15 residues. As DNA, the CDR3 is TGTGCCAGTAACCCTGGGGGGACCTGGAGTGAAAAACTGTTTTTT. The encoded protein is CASNPGGTWSEKLFF.

This clonotype was seen repeatedly, ten times or more. The V call is TRBV2, the J call TRBJ2-7; 7 bases agree with TRBD1. Germline CDR1 reads SNHLY; CDR2 reads FYNNEI. The junction had 4 bases not matched to a gene; V was cut back by 7 bases and J by 1 base. The CDR3 runs to 13 residues. CDR3 DNA: TGTGCCAGCATTACGGACAGGTCCTACGAGCAGTACTTC. Translation: CASITDRSYEQYF.

The CDR3 DNA reads as TGCAGTGCTCCCTCTGGACAGGCCTTAGAGACCCAGTACTTC. It encodes CSAPSGQALETQYF. The J gene is TRBJ2-5, the V gene TRBV20-1; 7 bases line up with TRBD1. Germline lookup yields CDR1 DFQATT and CDR2 SNEGSKA (reference sequence). V gave up 5 bases and J gave up 4 bases; unmatched junction bases: 10. There are 14 residues in the CDR3.